This TCR beta chain came from a study of T-cell reconstitution after alpha-beta-depleted transplantation in children. There are 13 residues in the CDR3. V lost 5 bases and J lost 9; bases outside the gene matches: 7. Study results and caveats: Fresh T-cell production supplied most of the T-cell counts and diversity seen one year after transplant.

Researchers prepared the TCRbeta library using unique molecular identifiers, the study reports. TCRdb passed the PCR reads through MiXCR, listing each CDR3 protein once. The sample holds fewer than 350,000 distinct CDR3 sequences, just over 7.5% seen once. This clonotype was found a few times. Its antigen is currently unknown. The chain uses TRBV12-3 or TRBV12-4 and TRBJ1-2; TRBD1 matches 9 bases. The sequence was collected from a female patient aged 2-9 years who had a stem cell transplant for Fanconi anemia, so the T cells may come from the graft donor. The sample consisted of peripheral blood, taken 360 days after TCRalphabeta/CD19-depleted stem cell transplant. Written as DNA, the CDR3 is TGTGCCAGCAGTCTCGGGACAGGGAGGCGCTACACCTTC. Translating gives CASSLGTGRRYTF.